The rows below give T cell receptor beta chains drawn from one sample of a study of blood T cell repertoires in COVID-19. The data were produced by immunoSEQ multiplex PCR, yet TCRdb's version contains in-frame clones alone and is incomplete. The repertoire holds about 220,000 clones, with 65% to 85% as singletons. Specimen: peripheral blood. These receptors came from a woman between 55 and 75 years old with acute or convalescent COVID-19. Both conserved end residues are part of each CDR3. A D gene is named only where the DNA matches it firmly. Clone size is stated in some rows and not others, as once, few, many or a class when expanded.

J gene,D gene,V gene,clone size,CDR3 protein,CDR3 DNA
TRBJ1-3,NA,TRBV3-1/TRBV3-2,NA,CASSGRGSSGNTIYF,TGTGCCAGCAGCGGAAGGGGGTCGTCTGGAAACACCATATATTTT
TRBJ1-1,NA,TRBV6-5,NA,CASSSMGAGDTEAFF,TGTGCCAGCAGCTCGATGGGGGCGGGGGACACTGAAGCTTTCTTT
TRBJ1-2,NA,TRBV6-5,NA,CASGRIQIQGYTF,TGTGCAAGTGGCCGAATACAAATTCAGGGCTACACCTTC
TRBJ1-1,NA,TRBV30,once,CAWSVGSGFEAFF,TGTGCCTGGAGTGTAGGGTCGGGGTTTGAAGCTTTCTTT
TRBJ2-5,TRBD1,TRBV28,NA,CASSPGQIFQETQYF,TGTGCCAGCAGTCCGGGACAGATTTTCCAAGAGACCCAGTACTTC
TRBJ1-3,NA,TRBV15,NA,CATSKTQYHSGNTIYF,TGTGCCACCAGCAAAACGCAGTACCACTCTGGAAACACCATATATTTT
TRBJ1-4,NA,TRBV5-1,once,CASKIEEANEKLFF,TGCGCCAGCAAGATTGAAGAGGCTAATGAAAAACTGTTTTTT
TRBJ1-2,NA,TRBV2,NA,CASRDRYGYTF,TGTGCCAGCCGGGATCGGTATGGCTACACCTTC
TRBJ2-3,NA,TRBV14,NA,CASSPPAGRSTDTQYF,TGTGCCAGCAGCCCCCCGGCAGGGAGGAGCACAGATACGCAGTATTTT
TRBJ1-1,NA,TRBV7-3,NA,CASSLMFDTEAFF,TGTGCCAGCAGCTTAATGTTCGACACTGAAGCTTTCTTT
TRBJ1-6,NA,TRBV9,few,CASSRGSSYNSPLHF,TGTGCCAGCAGCCGTGGGAGCTCCTATAATTCACCCCTCCACTTT
TRBJ1-1,NA,TRBV12-3/TRBV12-4,NA,CASSGTSTEAFF,TGTGCCAGCAGTGGGACAAGCACTGAAGCTTTCTTT
TRBJ2-1,NA,TRBV5-8,NA,CASSLGGLVKFF,TGTGCCAGCAGCTTGGGGGGGCTGGTGAAGTTCTTC
TRBJ2-1,TRBD2,TRBV2,NA,CASSVDSGRGDEQFF,TGTGCCAGCAGTGTCGACAGCGGGAGAGGCGATGAGCAGTTCTTC
TRBJ1-1,NA,TRBV19,NA,CASSLLQGRKAEAFF,TGTGCCAGTAGCCTCCTCCAGGGTAGGAAGGCTGAAGCTTTCTTT
TRBJ2-5,TRBD1,TRBV7-7,NA,CASSSLQGAPQETQYF,TGTGCTAGCAGCTCATTACAGGGGGCACCTCAAGAGACCCAGTACTTC
TRBJ1-1,NA,TRBV30,once,CAWSTEYTEAFF,TGTGCCTGGAGTACAGAATACACTGAAGCTTTCTTT
TRBJ1-2,NA,TRBV28,NA,CASREVKRAERYGYTF,TGTGCCAGCAGGGAGGTTAAACGCGCAGAACGGTATGGCTACACCTTC
TRBJ1-2,NA,TRBV2,NA,CASAGGYGYTF,TGTGCCTCAGCCGGGGGCTATGGCTACACCTTC
TRBJ1-5,NA,TRBV13,NA,CASSLGPYQPQHF,TGTGCCAGCAGCTTAGGCCCCTACCAGCCCCAGCATTTT
TRBJ2-1,NA,TRBV4-1,once,CASSQGGVFEQFF,TGCGCCAGCAGCCAAGGGGGAGTCTTTGAGCAGTTCTTC
TRBJ1-2,NA,TRBV15,NA,CATSRDITGYGYTF,TGTGCCACCAGCAGAGATATTACAGGGTATGGCTACACCTTC
TRBJ2-7,TRBD1,TRBV3-1/TRBV3-2,few,CASSQADRAEGSPYEQYF,TGTGCCAGCAGCCAGGCGGACAGGGCAGAGGGTAGCCCCTACGAGCAGTACTTC
TRBJ1-6,TRBD1,TRBV25-1,once,CASSEDGTGINSPLHF,TGTGCCAGCAGTGAAGACGGGACAGGGATTAATTCACCCCTCCACTTT
TRBJ2-3,TRBD2,TRBV5-1,once,CASSGTSGGVTSTDTQYF,TGCGCCAGCAGCGGAACTAGCGGGGGGGTTACTAGCACAGATACGCAGTATTTT
TRBJ1-6,NA,TRBV15,NA,CATSRSALSSPLHF,TGTGCCACCAGCAGAAGCGCCCTTTCTTCACCCCTCCACTTT
TRBJ1-2,TRBD1,TRBV7-2,NA,CASSWQGANGYTF,TGTGCCAGCAGCTGGCAGGGGGCGAATGGCTACACCTTC
TRBJ2-3,TRBD2,TRBV7-3,NA,CASSTGTSGGADTQYF,TGTGCCAGCAGCACCGGGACTAGCGGGGGGGCAGATACGCAGTATTTT
TRBJ1-4,TRBD1,TRBV6-5,few,CASRRFGTGLEKLFF,TGTGCCAGCAGGAGATTCGGGACAGGCCTCGAAAAACTGTTTTTT
TRBJ1-1,TRBD1,TRBV29-1,NA,CSVEDPQGAGTEAFF,TGCAGCGTTGAAGACCCCCAGGGGGCGGGTACTGAAGCTTTCTTT
TRBJ1-1,NA,TRBV10-3,once,CAISEASPGMNTEAFF,TGTGCCATCAGTGAGGCCAGCCCCGGGATGAACACTGAAGCTTTCTTT
TRBJ1-2,NA,TRBV2,few,CASSESGVDYGYTF,TGTGCCAGCAGTGAATCGGGGGTGGACTATGGCTACACCTTC
TRBJ1-5,TRBD1,TRBV5-1,NA,CASSTGTGGSNQPQHF,TGCGCCAGCAGCACCGGGACAGGGGGAAGCAATCAGCCCCAGCATTTT
TRBJ1-2,NA,TRBV9,NA,CASSEAKQGIFGYTF,TGTGCCAGCAGCGAAGCTAAACAGGGAATTTTTGGCTACACCTTC
TRBJ1-2,NA,TRBV6-5,NA,CASSYSRQSANYGYTF,TGTGCCAGCAGTTACTCGAGGCAGAGCGCTAACTATGGCTACACCTTC
TRBJ1-1,NA,TRBV30,few,CAWSGQTEAFF,TGTGCCTGGAGTGGACAGACTGAAGCTTTCTTT
TRBJ2-3,TRBD1,TRBV5-1,NA,CASRETGAPPDTQYF,TGCGCCAGCAGGGAGACAGGGGCCCCACCCGATACGCAGTATTTT
TRBJ1-5,TRBD1,TRBV6-6,NA,CASSQRTGGENQPQHF,TGTGCCAGCAGTCAAAGGACAGGGGGCGAGAATCAGCCCCAGCATTTT
TRBJ1-1,NA,TRBV4-1,NA,CASSQDKGTGVSAFF,TGCGCCAGCAGCCAAGATAAGGGTACAGGAGTGTCAGCTTTCTTT
TRBJ2-5,TRBD2,TRBV20-1,few,CSASPWPREETQYF,TGCAGTGCTAGTCCTTGGCCGCGGGAGGAGACCCAGTACTTC
TRBJ2-7,TRBD2,TRBV10-3,NA,CAISVREGEQYF,TGTGCCATCAGTGTCAGGGAGGGTGAGCAGTACTTC
TRBJ2-5,TRBD2,TRBV14,NA,CASSQDRRGAQYF,TGTGCCAGCAGCCAAGATCGTCGGGGGGCCCAGTACTTC
TRBJ1-6,NA,TRBV19,few,CAAGPNSPLHF,TGTGCCGCGGGCCCAAATTCACCCCTCCACTTT
TRBJ1-4,NA,TRBV19,NA,CASSILQVNEKLFF,TGTGCCAGTAGTATCCTCCAGGTTAATGAAAAACTGTTTTTT
TRBJ2-7,NA,TRBV29-1,NA,CSASDLYEQYF,TGCAGCGCCAGCGACCTCTACGAGCAGTACTTC
TRBJ1-5,NA,TRBV3-1/TRBV3-2,NA,CASSPTVNSNQPQHF,TGTGCCAGCAGCCCGACAGTAAATAGCAATCAGCCCCAGCATTTT
TRBJ1-6,TRBD1,TRBV5-6,NA,CASSLGDRLNSPLHF,TGTGCCAGCAGCTTGGGGGACAGGTTGAATTCACCCCTCCACTTT
TRBJ2-2,NA,TRBV19,NA,CASSIDQDWIKTGELFF,TGTGCCAGTAGTATAGATCAGGACTGGATAAAAACCGGGGAGCTGTTTTTT
TRBJ1-2,NA,TRBV12-3/TRBV12-4,few,CASSRGQSGGYTF,TGTGCCAGCAGCCGCGGGCAATCCGGTGGCTACACCTTC
TRBJ2-3,NA,TRBV29-1,NA,CSVVPYTSTDTQYF,TGCAGCGTTGTTCCTTACACGAGCACAGATACGCAGTATTTT
TRBJ1-2,NA,TRBV7-9,NA,CASSPPGGNYGYTF,TGTGCCAGCAGTCCGCCGGGGGGCAACTATGGCTACACCTTC